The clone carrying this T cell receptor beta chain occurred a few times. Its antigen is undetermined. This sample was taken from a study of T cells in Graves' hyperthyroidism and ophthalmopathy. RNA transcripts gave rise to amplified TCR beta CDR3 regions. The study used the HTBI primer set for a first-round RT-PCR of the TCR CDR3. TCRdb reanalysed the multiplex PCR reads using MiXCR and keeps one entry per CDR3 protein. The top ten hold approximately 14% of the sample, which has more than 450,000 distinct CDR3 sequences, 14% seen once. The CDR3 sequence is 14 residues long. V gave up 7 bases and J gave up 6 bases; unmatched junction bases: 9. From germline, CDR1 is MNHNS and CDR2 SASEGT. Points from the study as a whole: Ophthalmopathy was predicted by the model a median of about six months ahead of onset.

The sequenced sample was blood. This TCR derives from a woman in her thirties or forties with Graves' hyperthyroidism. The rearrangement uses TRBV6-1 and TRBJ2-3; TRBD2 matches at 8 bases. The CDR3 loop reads CASTPTSAGDTQYF. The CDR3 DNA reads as TGTGCCAGCACCCCGACTAGCGCAGGGGATACGCAGTATTTT.